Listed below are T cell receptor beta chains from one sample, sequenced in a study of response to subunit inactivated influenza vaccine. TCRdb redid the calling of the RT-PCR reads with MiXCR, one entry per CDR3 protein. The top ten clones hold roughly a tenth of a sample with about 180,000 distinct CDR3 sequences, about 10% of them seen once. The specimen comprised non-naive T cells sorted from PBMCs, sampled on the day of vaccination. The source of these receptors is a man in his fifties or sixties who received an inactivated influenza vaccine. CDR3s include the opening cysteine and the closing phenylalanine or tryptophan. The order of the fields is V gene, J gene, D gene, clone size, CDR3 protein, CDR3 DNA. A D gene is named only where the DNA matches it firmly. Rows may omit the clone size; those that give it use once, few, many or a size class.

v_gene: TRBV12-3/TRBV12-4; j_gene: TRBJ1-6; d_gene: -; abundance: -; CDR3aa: CASRQGVRSPLHF; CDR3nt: TGTGCCAGCAGACAAGGGGTTAGGTCACCCCTCCACTTT
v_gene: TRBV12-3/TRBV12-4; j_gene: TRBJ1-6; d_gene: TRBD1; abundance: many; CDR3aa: CASSTGGTVNSPLHF; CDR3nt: TGTGCCAGCAGTACAGGGGGGACAGTTAATTCACCCCTCCACTTT
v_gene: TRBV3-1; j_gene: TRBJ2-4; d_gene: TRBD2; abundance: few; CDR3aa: CASSQGAGPRALQYF; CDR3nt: TGTGCCAGCAGCCAGGGAGCGGGGCCCCGAGCTCTTCAGTACTTC
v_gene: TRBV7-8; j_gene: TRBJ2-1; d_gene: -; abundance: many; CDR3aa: CASSPSEFF; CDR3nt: TGTGCCAGCAGCCCATCGGAGTTCTTC
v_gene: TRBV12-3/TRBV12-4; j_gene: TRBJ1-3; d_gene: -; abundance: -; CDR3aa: CASSFGGSGNTIYF; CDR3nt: TGTGCCAGCAGTTTTGGTGGGTCTGGAAACACCATATATTTT
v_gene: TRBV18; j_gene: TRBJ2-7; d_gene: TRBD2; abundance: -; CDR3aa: CASSTSAGDEQYF; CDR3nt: TGTGCCAGCTCGACAAGTGCGGGAGACGAGCAGTACTTC
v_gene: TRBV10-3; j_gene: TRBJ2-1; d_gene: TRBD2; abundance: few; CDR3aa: CATLAGGGNEQFF; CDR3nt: TGTGCCACCCTAGCGGGGGGGGGCAATGAGCAGTTCTTC
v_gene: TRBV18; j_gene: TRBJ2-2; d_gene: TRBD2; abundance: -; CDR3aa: CASSPGLADTGELFF; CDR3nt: TGTGCCAGCTCACCGGGACTAGCAGACACCGGGGAGCTGTTTTTT
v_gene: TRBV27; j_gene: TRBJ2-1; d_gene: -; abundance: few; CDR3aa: CASNNEQFF; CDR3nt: TGTGCCAGCAATAATGAGCAGTTCTTC
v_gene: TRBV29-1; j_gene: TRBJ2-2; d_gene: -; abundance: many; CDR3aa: CSVELRAQGNTGELFF; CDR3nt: TGCAGCGTTGAATTAAGGGCACAGGGGAACACCGGGGAGCTGTTTTTT
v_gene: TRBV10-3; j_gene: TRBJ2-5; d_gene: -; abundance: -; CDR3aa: CAISEWPEETQYF; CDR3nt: TGTGCCATCAGTGAGTGGCCCGAAGAGACCCAGTACTTC
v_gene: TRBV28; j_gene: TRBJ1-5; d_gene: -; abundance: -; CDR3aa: CASSFIYSNQPQHF; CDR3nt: TGTGCCAGCAGTTTCATATATAGCAATCAGCCCCAGCATTTT
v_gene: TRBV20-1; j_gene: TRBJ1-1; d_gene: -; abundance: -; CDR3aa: CSAREGGAGTGAFF; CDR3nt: TGCAGTGCTAGAGAAGGGGGGGCAGGGACTGGAGCTTTCTTT
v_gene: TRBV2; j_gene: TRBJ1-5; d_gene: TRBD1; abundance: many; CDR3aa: CASSAGTDTGGPQHF; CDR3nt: TGTGCCAGCAGCGCCGGGACAGATACGGGAGGGCCCCAGCATTTT
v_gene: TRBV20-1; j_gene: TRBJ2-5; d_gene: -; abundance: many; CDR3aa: CSARVRETQYF; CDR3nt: TGCAGTGCTAGAGTAAGAGAGACCCAGTACTTC
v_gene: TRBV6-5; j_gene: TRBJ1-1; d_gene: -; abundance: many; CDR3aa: CASRGGLTEAFF; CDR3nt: TGTGCCAGCAGGGGTGGGCTGACTGAAGCTTTCTTT
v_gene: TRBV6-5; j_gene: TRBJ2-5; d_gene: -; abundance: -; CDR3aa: CASSSASTSPPEYF; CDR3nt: TGTGCCAGCAGTTCCGCATCGACTTCTCCTCCAGAGTACTTC
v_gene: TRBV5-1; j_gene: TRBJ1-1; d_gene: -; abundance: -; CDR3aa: CASSTQGANTEAFF; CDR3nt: TGCGCCAGCAGCACACAGGGCGCGAACACTGAAGCTTTCTTT
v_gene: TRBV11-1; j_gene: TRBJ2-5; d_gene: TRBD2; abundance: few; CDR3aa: CASSLELAEETQYF; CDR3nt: TGTGCCAGCAGCTTGGAACTAGCGGAAGAGACCCAGTACTTC
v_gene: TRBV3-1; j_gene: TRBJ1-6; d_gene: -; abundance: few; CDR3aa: CASRLGSENSPLHF; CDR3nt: TGTGCCAGCAGGTTGGGGTCTGAGAATTCACCCCTCCACTTT
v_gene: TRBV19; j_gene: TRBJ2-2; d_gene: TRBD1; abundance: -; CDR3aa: CATSRTGVPGELFF; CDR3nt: TGTGCCACTTCACGGACAGGGGTCCCCGGGGAGCTGTTTTTT
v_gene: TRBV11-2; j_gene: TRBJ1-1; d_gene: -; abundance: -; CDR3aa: CASSAYKTLPIVDTEAFF; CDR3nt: TGTGCCAGCAGCGCATACAAGACTCTTCCCATTGTGGACACTGAAGCTTTCTTT
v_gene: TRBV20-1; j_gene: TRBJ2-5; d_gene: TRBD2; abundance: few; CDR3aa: CSASRGGLETQYF; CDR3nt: TGCAGTGCTAGTCGCGGGGGGTTAGAGACCCAGTACTTC
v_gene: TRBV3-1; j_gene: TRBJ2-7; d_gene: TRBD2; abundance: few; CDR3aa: CASSQASGRAYEQYF; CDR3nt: TGTGCCAGCAGCCAAGCTAGCGGGAGGGCCTACGAGCAGTACTTC
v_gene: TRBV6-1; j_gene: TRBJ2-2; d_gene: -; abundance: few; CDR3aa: CASSEAWTANTGELFF; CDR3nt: TGTGCCAGCAGTGAAGCGTGGACCGCGAACACCGGGGAGCTGTTTTTT
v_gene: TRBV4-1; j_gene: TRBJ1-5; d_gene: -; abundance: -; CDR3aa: CASSQYGGLNQPQHF; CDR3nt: TGCGCCAGCAGCCAATATGGCGGACTCAATCAGCCCCAGCATTTT
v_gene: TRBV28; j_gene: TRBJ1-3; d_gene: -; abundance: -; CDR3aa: CASSSRRTAWNGNTIYF; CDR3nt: TGTGCCAGCAGTTCTCGCCGGACAGCTTGGAATGGAAACACCATATATTTT
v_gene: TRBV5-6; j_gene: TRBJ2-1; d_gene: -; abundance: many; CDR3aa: CASRKSGAQFF; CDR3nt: TGTGCCAGCAGGAAGTCAGGTGCGCAGTTCTTC
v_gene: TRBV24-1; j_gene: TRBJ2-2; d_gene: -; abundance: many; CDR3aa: CATDTPNTGELFF; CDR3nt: TGTGCCACCGACACCCCGAACACCGGGGAGCTGTTTTTT
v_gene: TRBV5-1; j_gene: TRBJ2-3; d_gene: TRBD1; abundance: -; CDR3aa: CASSPNPTQGMTQYF; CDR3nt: TGCGCCAGCAGCCCGAACCCCACACAGGGGATGACGCAGTATTTT
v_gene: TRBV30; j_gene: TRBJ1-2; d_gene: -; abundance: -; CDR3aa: CAWSKSAYGYTF; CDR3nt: TGTGCCTGGAGTAAGTCGGCTTATGGCTACACCTTC
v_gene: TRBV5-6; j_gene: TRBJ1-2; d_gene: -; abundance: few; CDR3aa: CASSLSGIGYTF; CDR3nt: TGTGCCAGCAGCTTGTCAGGGATCGGCTACACCTTC
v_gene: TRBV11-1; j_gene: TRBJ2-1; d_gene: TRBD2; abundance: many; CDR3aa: CASSSALGGTSGYNEQFF; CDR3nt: TGTGCCAGCAGCTCCGCCCTCGGGGGGACTAGCGGTTACAATGAGCAGTTCTTC
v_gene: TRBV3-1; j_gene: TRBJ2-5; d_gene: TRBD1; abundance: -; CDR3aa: CASSPFRGQGGTQYF; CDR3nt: TGTGCCAGCAGCCCTTTCCGGGGACAGGGTGGGACCCAGTACTTC
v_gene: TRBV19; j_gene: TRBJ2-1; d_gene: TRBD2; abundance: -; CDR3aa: CASSPAVGRGGKNEQFF; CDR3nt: TGTGCCAGTAGCCCAGCGGTCGGCCGGGGGGGGAAGAATGAGCAGTTCTTC
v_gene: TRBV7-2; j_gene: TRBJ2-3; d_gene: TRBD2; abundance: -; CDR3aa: CASSSRGGRADTQYF; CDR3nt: TGTGCCAGCAGCTCCCGCGGGGGGCGGGCAGATACGCAGTATTTT
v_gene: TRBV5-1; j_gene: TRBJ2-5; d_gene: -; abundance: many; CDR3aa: CASSLNIDETQYF; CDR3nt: TGCGCCAGCAGCTTGAACATAGACGAGACCCAGTACTTC
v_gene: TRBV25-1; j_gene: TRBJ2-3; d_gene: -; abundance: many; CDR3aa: CASRHTSDTQYF; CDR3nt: TGTGCCAGCAGACATACATCTGATACGCAGTATTTT
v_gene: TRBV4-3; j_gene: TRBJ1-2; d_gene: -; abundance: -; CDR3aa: CASSQDLLGLGYGYTF; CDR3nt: TGCGCCAGCAGCCAAGATCTGCTGGGACTTGGTTATGGCTACACCTTC
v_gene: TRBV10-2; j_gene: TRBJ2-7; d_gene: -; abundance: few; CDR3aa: CASSEFASLSYEQYF; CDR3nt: TGCGCCAGCAGTGAGTTCGCTAGTTTGTCCTACGAGCAGTACTTC
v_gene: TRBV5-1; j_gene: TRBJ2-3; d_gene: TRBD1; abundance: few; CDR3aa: CASSWSTGGVADTQYF; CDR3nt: TGCGCCAGCAGCTGGTCGACAGGGGGGGTCGCAGATACGCAGTATTTT
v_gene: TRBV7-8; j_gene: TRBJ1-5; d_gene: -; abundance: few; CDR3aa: CASSLARNQPQHF; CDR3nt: TGTGCCAGCAGCTTAGCGCGTAATCAGCCCCAGCATTTT
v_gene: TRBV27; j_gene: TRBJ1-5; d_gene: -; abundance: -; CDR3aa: CASSFADINQPQHF; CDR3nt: TGTGCCAGCAGTTTCGCCGATATTAATCAGCCCCAGCATTTT
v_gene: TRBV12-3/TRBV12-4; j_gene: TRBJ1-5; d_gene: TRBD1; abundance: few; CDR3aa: CASSSGGNNQPQHF; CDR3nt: TGTGCCAGCAGTTCAGGGGGAAACAATCAGCCCCAGCATTTT
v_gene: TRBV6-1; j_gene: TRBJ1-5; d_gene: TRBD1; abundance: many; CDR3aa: CASIGTGDGQPQHF; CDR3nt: TGTGCCAGCATTGGGACAGGGGACGGTCAGCCCCAGCATTTT